The 24 T cell receptor beta chains presented below share a single source sample, sequenced in a study of blood T cell repertoires in COVID-19. Using immunoSEQ multiplex PCR, the repertoire was profiled, and TCRdb retains in-frame clones only, with some absent. The repertoire holds around 25,000 clones, with approximately 80% as singletons. The sample consisted of peripheral blood. The receptors derive from a man between 65 and 79 years old with acute or convalescent COVID-19.

This clone was counted a single time. The chain links TRBV5-1 to TRBJ1-4; 12 bases fit TRBD1. J was trimmed by 4 bases and V by 7 bases; bases with no gene match: 5. The CDR3 length is 15 residues. Germline loops: CDR1 SGHRS, CDR2 YFSETQ. DNA of the CDR3: TGCGCCAGCGGGACAGGGGGCCTTTATAATGAAAAACTGTTTTTT. This codes for CASGTGGLYNEKLFF.

In its sample, this clone was seen a few times. CDR3 in amino acids: CASSADRVRTEAFF. In nucleotides, the CDR3 is TGTGCCAGCAGCGCCGACAGGGTACGAACTGAAGCTTTCTTT. The rearrangement uses TRBV9 and TRBJ1-1; the match to TRBD1 covers 7 bases. Germline loops: CDR1 SGDLS, CDR2 YYNGEE. V gave up 3 bases and J gave up 5 bases; unmatched junction bases: 7. This CDR3 is 14 amino acids long. Using reference TRBV9 and TRBJ1-1 for the parts outside the CDR3, the full variable domain is DSGVTQTPKHLITATGQRVTLRCSPRSGDLSVYWYQQSLDQGLQFLIQYYNGEERAKGNILERFSAQQFPDLHSELNLSSLELGDSALYFCASSADRVRTEAFFGQGTRLTVV.

This chain connects TRBV6-6 to TRBJ1-1; TRBD1 might be the D (5 bases). Per the germline V gene, CDR1 is MNHNY and CDR2 is SVGAGI (reference sequence). The V and J ends lost 6 bases and 1 base respectively, with 12 bases between them. CDR3 length: 14 amino acids. The CDR3 nucleotides read TGTGCCAGCAGCAAAGACAGCAGGAACACTGAAGCTTTCTTT. This encodes CASSKDSRNTEAFF.

In DNA form, the CDR3 reads TGTGCCAGCAGCGAGGACAGGGTTTACGGGGGTGAGCAGTTCTTC. Protein: CASSEDRVYGGEQFF. J is TRBJ2-1 and V is TRBV5-4; 8 nucleotides align to TRBD1. With V trimmed by 4 bases and J by 9 bases, 12 bases remained unmatched. This CDR3 contains 15 residues. The V gene's germline CDR1 is SGHNT and CDR2 YYREEE (reference sequence).

The chain links TRBV20-1 to TRBJ2-5; D is possibly TRBD1 (6 bases). CDR1 and CDR2 (germline): DFQATT, SNEGSKA (reference sequence). The CDR3 runs 13 residues. V lost 3 bases and J lost 0, with 8 bases in between. The DNA of the CDR3 is TGCAGTGCTAGTAGGGACAACCAAGAGACCCAGTACTTC. Protein: CSASRDNQETQYF.

This clone was seen a handful of times. This chain uses TRBV9 with TRBJ2-7, with 12 bases fitting TRBD2. Germline V gene sequence: CDR1 SGDLS, CDR2 YYNGEE. The CDR3 extends over 15 amino acids. J lost 4 bases, V lost 3 bases, and 5 bases had no gene match. CDR3 coding DNA: TGTGCCAGCAGCGCCGGACTAGCGGGAAGGTACGAGCAGTACTTC. It specifies CASSAGLAGRYEQYF. The variable domain in full, with the rest retrieved from reference TRBV9 and TRBJ2-7, is DSGVTQTPKHLITATGQRVTLRCSPRSGDLSVYWYQQSLDQGLQFLIQYYNGEERAKGNILERFSAQQFPDLHSELNLSSLELGDSALYFCASSAGLAGRYEQYFGPGTRLTVT.

V gene TRBV19 combines with J gene TRBJ1-2; the match to TRBD1 covers 7 bases. The CDR3 has 12 amino acids. V lost 5 bases to trimming and J lost 4 bases; unmatched junction nucleotides: 1. Germline CDR1 and CDR2: LNHDA and SQIVND (reference sequence). DNA of the CDR3: TGTGCCAGTAGTCAGGGGGTCTATGGCTACACCTTC. It codes for CASSQGVYGYTF. Full variable domain (missing parts from reference TRBV19 and TRBJ1-2): DGGITQSPKYLFRKEGQNVTLSCEQNLNHDAMYWYRQDPGQGLRLIYYSQIVNDFQKGDIAEGYSVSREKKESFPLTVTSAQKNPTAFYLCASSQGVYGYTFGSGTRLTVV.

This sequence joins TRBV10-3 and TRBJ2-7; TRBD2 is a possible D gene (6 bases). The CDR3 has 14 residues. V was shortened by 6 bases and J by 3 bases, with 15 bases between the two germline ends. Per the germline V gene, CDR1 is ENHRY and CDR2 is SYGVKD. In DNA form, the CDR3 reads TGTGCCATCAGGCCCGGGGTGGACTACTACGAGCAGTACTTC. Residues: CAIRPGVDYYEQYF.

This chain uses TRBV21-1 with TRBJ1-2. TRBV21-1 is reported as a pseudogene. The CDR3 has 15 amino acids. The CDR3 bases are TGTGCCAGCAGCCTAAGCGGGGGTGCTAACTATGGCTACACCTTC. Encoded protein: CASSLSGGANYGYTF.

The CDR3 region is CASSLARSSYEQYF. The CDR3 region has the DNA TGTGCCAGCAGCTTAGCACGGAGCTCCTACGAGCAGTACTTC. V is TRBV7-2 and J is TRBJ2-7; no definite D call. With 0 bases removed from V and 0 bases from J, the gap between germline ends came to 6 bases. From germline, CDR1 is SGHTA and CDR2 FQGNSA. The CDR3 has 14 residues. Looking up the rest from reference TRBV7-2 and TRBJ2-7 gives the full variable domain: GAGVSQSPSNKVTEKGKDVELRCDPISGHTALYWYRQSLGQGLEFLIYFQGNSAPDKSGLPSDRFSAERTGGSVSTLTIQRTQQEDSAVYLCASSLARSSYEQYFGPGTRLTVT.

The rearrangement links TRBV5-5 to TRBJ1-5, with D possibly being TRBD1 (6 bases). From germline, CDR1 is SGHKS and CDR2 YYEKEE (reference sequence). This CDR3 has 13 amino acids. V lost 5 bases and J 3 bases, leaving 9 bases between the germline ends. CDR3 nucleotides: TGTGCCAGCAGTTGGACAGTCAATCAGCCCCAGCATTTT. It encodes CASSWTVNQPQHF.

V and J are TRBV12-3 or TRBV12-4 and TRBJ2-7; the D gene is possibly TRBD2 (5 bases). This CDR3 contains 13 residues. The V end lost 3 bases, the J end lost 4 bases, and 10 bases lay between the germline ends. The CDR3 DNA reads TGTGCCAGCAGTTTCGCCAGGACTTACGAGCAGTACTTC. This translates into CASSFARTYEQYF.

This clone came up a few times. The chain couples TRBV12-3 or TRBV12-4 to TRBJ2-3; D gene uncertain. The CDR3 is made up of 11 amino acids. Trimming took off 1 base at V and 9 bases at J, with 5 bases between the two ends. This CDR3 is CASSLVPTQYF. The CDR3 DNA follows: TGTGCCAGCAGTTTAGTTCCGACGCAGTATTTT.

This chain joins TRBV5-1 and TRBJ1-2; TRBD1 matches 7 bases. CDR3 length: 14 amino acids. The germline gives CDR1 SGHRS, CDR2 YFSETQ. V lost 1 base to trimming and J lost 8 bases; unmatched junction nucleotides: 8. The CDR3 loop is CASSLSTGESGYTF. The CDR3 DNA reads TGCGCCAGCAGCTTGTCTACAGGGGAGAGCGGCTACACCTTC.

The chain combines TRBV18 with TRBJ2-1; 8 bases match TRBD1. CDR1 KGHSH and CDR2 LQKENI come from the germline V gene. CDR3 length: 15 amino acids. J gave up 2 bases and V 2 bases, and 2 bases lay outside the gene matches. DNA of the CDR3: TGTGCCAGCTCACCAGTGACAGGGGCCTACAATGAGCAGTTCTTC. The encoded protein is CASSPVTGAYNEQFF.

The V call is TRBV19, the J call TRBJ1-1, with TRBD1 as a possible D gene (5 bases). The germline CDR1 and CDR2 sequences are LNHDA and SQIVND (reference sequence). This CDR3 region has 13 residues. Trimming took 8 bases from V and 8 from J, leaving 18 bases between them. The CDR3 DNA follows: TGTGCCAGTTCCCCGGACGGGGGATCAGAAGCTTTCTTT. This translates into CASSPDGGSEAFF.

This sequence joins TRBV2 and TRBJ2-3; 11 nucleotides line up with TRBD1. The CDR3 totals 14 residues. V shed 5 bases, J shed 5 bases, and the junction held 3 bases outside the gene matches. From germline, CDR1 is SNHLY and CDR2 FYNNEI. As DNA, the CDR3 is TGTGCCAGCAGTATGGACAGGGGGCGAGATACGCAGTATTTT. It translates to CASSMDRGRDTQYF.

The chain combines TRBV19 with TRBJ1-4; possibly TRBD1 for D (5 bases). The CDR3 loop spans 19 amino acids. Looked up from germline, CDR1 is LNHDA and CDR2 is SQIVND (reference sequence). V was clipped by 8 bases and J by 0 bases, with 25 bases between them. In DNA, the CDR3 is TGTGCCAGTCGAGATGCCCCCTTGGGGGGGAGAGCAACTAATGAAAAACTGTTTTTT. Its translation: CASRDAPLGGRATNEKLFF.

The gene calls are TRBV30 and TRBJ1-5; D gene unclear. Trimming pared 2 bases from V and 3 bases from J, leaving 8 bases between. The CDR3 contains 13 residues. Germline lookup yields CDR1 GTSNPN and CDR2 SVGIG (reference sequence). CDR3 in DNA: TGTGCCTGGAGTCGCGCCGACAATCAGCCCCAGCATTTT. As protein: CAWSRADNQPQHF. The whole variable domain, remainder taken from reference TRBV30 and TRBJ1-5, is SQTIHQWPATLVQPVGSPLSLECTVEGTSNPNLYWYRQAAGRGLQLLFYSVGIGQISSEVPQNLSASRPQDRQFILSSKKLLLSDSGFYLCAWSRADNQPQHFGDGTRLSIL.

This chain connects TRBV6-6 to TRBJ1-2, with 10 bases lining up with TRBD1. Germline values: CDR1 MNHNY, CDR2 SVGAGI (reference sequence). Unmatched junction bases numbered 4, after V lost 5 bases and J lost 7 bases. This CDR3 is 13 amino acids long. Here the CDR3 DNA reads TGTGCCAGCAGTGACAGGGGGCGAGGTGGCTACACCTTC. Amino acids: CASSDRGRGGYTF.

The rearrangement joins TRBV19 to TRBJ1-5, with D possibly matching TRBD1 (5 bases). Germline lookup yields CDR1 LNHDA and CDR2 SQIVND (reference sequence). This CDR3 has 14 residues. V lost 3 bases to trimming and J lost 6 bases, with 12 bases between them. CDR3 DNA sequence: TGTGCCAGTAGTATCCAGGGTTTTAGTCAGCCCCAGCATTTT. It translates to CASSIQGFSQPQHF. The entire variable domain, with the rest obtained from reference TRBV19 and TRBJ1-5, is as follows: DGGITQSPKYLFRKEGQNVTLSCEQNLNHDAMYWYRQDPGQGLRLIYYSQIVNDFQKGDIAEGYSVSREKKESFPLTVTSAQKNPTAFYLCASSIQGFSQPQHFGDGTRLSIL.

The chain uses TRBV6-2 or TRBV6-3 and TRBJ1-5; D remains unclear. Germline V CDR1 and CDR2: MNHEY, SVGEGT. CDR3 length: 14 residues. The germline V and J ends were trimmed by 5 bases and 3 bases, with 11 bases remaining between them. CDR3 DNA sequence: TGTGCCAGCAGTCTCCAGGTGTACAATCAGCCCCAGCATTTT. Translation gives CASSLQVYNQPQHF.

In nucleotides, the CDR3 is TGTGCCAGCTCACCAAGACAGGGAGCCTCGTTGAATCAGCCCCAGCATTTT. This gives the protein CASSPRQGASLNQPQHF. V usage is TRBV18 and J usage is TRBJ1-5, with 7 bases that match TRBD1. Germline trimming cut 2 bases from V and 4 bases from J; bases unmatched to any gene: 11. Looked up from germline, CDR1 is KGHSH and CDR2 is LQKENI. This CDR3 is built from 17 residues.

The CDR3 nucleotides read TGTGCCAGCAGTTCCAGGGAGGGTAATTCACCCCTCCACTTT. Amino acid sequence: CASSSREGNSPLHF. V usage is TRBV6-6 and J usage is TRBJ1-6, with D maybe TRBD1 (5 bases). There are 14 residues in the CDR3. Trimming shortened V by 4 bases and J by 6 bases, and 10 bases separated the two germline ends. CDR1 and CDR2 (germline): MNHNY, SVGAGI (reference sequence).